This TCR beta chain came from a study of circulating CD8 cells and anti-PD-1 response in melanoma. Findings and limits, study-wide: Previously treated and treatment-naive patients were pooled together.

Four subsets defined by PD-1 and/or TIGIT were sorted from live CD3+CD8+TCRalphabeta+ cells. Germline V lookup: CDR1 KGHSH, CDR2 LQKENI. The CDR3 runs 13 residues. V was clipped by 1 base and J by 2 bases, with 6 bases between them. TCR libraries were prepared from roughly 14 ng of total RNA with the QIAseq Immune Repertoire TCR panel. TCRdb re-derived calls from the reads in MiXCR, one entry per CDR3 protein. The sample lists approximately 400 distinct CDR3 sequences; around 6.4% were seen once. Judged by abundance, this clonotype is medium-sized. Its specificity is unknown. This chain connects TRBV18 to TRBJ2-7; D perhaps matches TRBD1 (5 bases). This clonotype was sampled from a human donor with melanoma. Sequenced here: CD8+ T cells from PBMCs, sampled at baseline or after one month of anti-PD-1 therapy (not recorded which). In DNA, the CDR3 is TGTGCCAGCTCACCACAGGGGCCCTACGAGCAGTACTTC. Residues: CASSPQGPYEQYF. The full variable domain, completed using reference TRBV18 and TRBJ2-7, is NAGVMQNPRHLVRRRGQEARLRCSPMKGHSHVYWYRQLPEEGLKFMVYLQKENIIDESGMPKERFSAEFPKEGPSILRIQQVVRGDSAAYFCASSPQGPYEQYFGPGTRLTVT.